This is a list of T cell receptor beta chains from one sample in a study of blood T cell repertoires in COVID-19. Produced via immunoSEQ multiplex PCR; TCRdb's table is partial and in-frame only. The sample has fewer than 300,000 clones, about 83% seen once. Specimen: peripheral blood. Every receptor here comes from a man older than 75 with acute or convalescent COVID-19. Each CDR3 is given with its conserved first and last residue. D genes are given only for firm matches. Size is stated for part of the rows, as once, few or many counts, or as a class when the clone is expanded.

d_gene,abundance,v_gene,j_gene,CDR3aa,CDR3nt
NA,NA,TRBV2,TRBJ2-5,CASVPTDPVRAQYF,TGTGCCAGCGTTCCGACCGATCCCGTGAGGGCCCAGTACTTC
NA,NA,TRBV3-1/TRBV3-2,TRBJ1-1,CASSRVGGETEAFF,TGTGCCAGCAGCCGCGTCGGAGGGGAGACTGAAGCTTTCTTT
NA,NA,TRBV4-1,TRBJ1-1,CASSQYYSSNTEAFF,TGCGCCAGCAGCCAATATTACAGCTCAAACACTGAAGCTTTCTTT
NA,NA,TRBV28,TRBJ2-5,CASTDTVLGTQYF,TGTGCCAGCACCGACACCGTGCTCGGGACCCAGTACTTC
TRBD2,NA,TRBV5-4,TRBJ2-1,CASSLAGGFYNEQFF,TGTGCCAGCAGCCTAGCGGGGGGATTCTACAATGAGCAGTTCTTC
NA,NA,TRBV3-1/TRBV3-2,TRBJ2-2,CASSPDFTSGIGELFF,TGTGCCAGCAGCCCGGACTTTACCTCGGGAATTGGGGAGCTGTTTTTT
TRBD2,NA,TRBV20-1,TRBJ2-5,CSASGSASGGFQETQYF,TGCAGTGCTAGTGGTTCGGCTAGCGGGGGGTTTCAAGAGACCCAGTACTTC
TRBD1,NA,TRBV30,TRBJ1-6,CAWRIQGSNSPLHF,TGTGCCTGGAGGATACAGGGGAGTAATTCACCCCTCCACTTT
TRBD1,NA,TRBV25-1,TRBJ1-6,CASSARDRNNSPLHF,TGTGCCAGCAGTGCTCGGGACAGGAATAATTCACCCCTCCACTTT
TRBD2,NA,TRBV4-1,TRBJ2-1,CASSPRTSGRLTSSADEQFF,TGCGCCAGCAGCCCGCGGACTAGCGGGAGACTAACCTCGAGTGCCGATGAGCAGTTCTTC
TRBD1,once,TRBV24-1,TRBJ2-5,CATSGIFRGQNQETQYF,TGTGCCACCAGTGGCATCTTCCGGGGACAGAACCAAGAGACCCAGTACTTC
NA,NA,TRBV19,TRBJ2-3,CASSTQGIDTQYF,TGTGCCAGTAGTACCCAGGGCATAGATACGCAGTATTTT
NA,NA,TRBV15,TRBJ2-7,CATSRDIYYEQYF,TGTGCCACCAGCAGAGATATATACTACGAGCAGTACTTC
TRBD2,NA,TRBV6-5,TRBJ2-5,CASSLGLASEETQYF,TGTGCCAGCAGTCTGGGACTAGCATCTGAAGAGACCCAGTACTTC
TRBD2,NA,TRBV28,TRBJ2-4,CASSLEKGGANIQYF,TGTGCCAGCAGTTTAGAGAAGGGAGGGGCAAACATTCAGTACTTC
NA,once,TRBV6-5,TRBJ2-1,CASSNSVNEQFF,TGTGCCAGCAGCAATAGTGTGAATGAGCAGTTCTTC
NA,NA,TRBV11-2,TRBJ2-1,CASSLDSTGGPYNEQFF,TGTGCCAGCAGCTTAGATAGTACCGGGGGGCCCTACAATGAGCAGTTCTTC
TRBD1,NA,TRBV6-5,TRBJ1-5,CASRVGQGNQPQHF,TGTGCCAGTCGGGTGGGACAGGGGAATCAGCCCCAGCATTTT
NA,NA,TRBV5-4,TRBJ2-1,CASSYGTQGSYNEQFF,TGTGCCAGCAGCTATGGGACTCAAGGATCATACAATGAGCAGTTCTTC
NA,NA,TRBV19,TRBJ2-3,CASSIELTAPRTQYF,TGTGCCAGTAGTATAGAGTTAACAGCCCCACGTACACAGTATTTT
NA,once,TRBV5-4,TRBJ2-7,CASSKQGYEQYF,TGTGCCAGCAGTAAGCAGGGCTACGAGCAGTACTTC
NA,few,TRBV18,TRBJ2-7,CASSLRQTKDEQYF,TGTGCCAGCTCATTACGACAGACCAAGGACGAGCAGTACTTC
NA,NA,TRBV5-1,TRBJ2-7,CASRAETGNAYEQYF,TGCGCCAGCAGGGCCGAGACGGGAAACGCCTACGAGCAGTACTTC
TRBD1,NA,TRBV6-5,TRBJ1-4,CASSYSADREKLFF,TGTGCCAGCAGTTACTCCGCGGACAGGGAAAAACTGTTTTTT
NA,NA,TRBV7-3,TRBJ1-1,CASSPRKGPEAFF,TGTGCCAGCAGCCCCCGTAAGGGGCCTGAAGCTTTCTTT
TRBD1,NA,TRBV5-1,TRBJ1-3,CASSTSPGQFSGNTIYF,TGCGCCAGCAGCACATCACCGGGACAGTTCTCTGGAAACACCATATATTTT
NA,NA,TRBV1,TRBJ1-1,CTSSRNMNTEAFF,TGCACCAGCAGCCGAAACATGAACACTGAAGCTTTCTTT
TRBD1,once,TRBV5-1,TRBJ1-2,CASSLFSGQGTYGYTF,TGCGCCAGCAGCTTGTTTTCCGGACAGGGCACCTATGGCTACACCTTC
TRBD2,NA,TRBV5-1,TRBJ2-5,CASSPGIAGGQETQYF,TGCGCCAGCAGCCCCGGGATAGCGGGGGGGCAGGAGACCCAGTACTTC
NA,NA,TRBV11-2,TRBJ1-3,CASRENQGAGNTIYF,TGTGCCAGCAGAGAAAACCAGGGTGCTGGAAACACCATATATTTT
NA,once,TRBV2,TRBJ2-5,CASGGLKETQYF,TGTGCCAGCGGGGGCCTGAAAGAGACCCAGTACTTC
NA,NA,TRBV6-2/TRBV6-3,TRBJ2-7,CASSYSPAGSSYEQYF,TGTGCCAGCAGTTACTCCCCCGCCGGGAGCTCCTACGAGCAGTACTTC
TRBD1,once,TRBV27,TRBJ2-5,CASSSGTGGKETQYF,TGTGCCAGCAGTTCCGGGACAGGGGGGAAAGAGACCCAGTACTTC
TRBD1,NA,TRBV7-2,TRBJ1-1,CASSQGQVVYYSGAFF,TGTGCCAGCAGCCAAGGACAGGTGGTGTATTACTCGGGAGCTTTCTTT
TRBD1,NA,TRBV7-9,TRBJ2-7,CASSSGQGKRPGYEQYF,TGTGCCAGCAGCTCTGGACAGGGAAAACGTCCTGGCTACGAGCAGTACTTC
NA,once,TRBV28,TRBJ2-7,CASSLSGSSYEQYF,TGTGCCAGCAGTTTATCTGGGAGCTCGTACGAGCAGTACTTC
NA,once,TRBV6-2/TRBV6-3,TRBJ1-4,CASSWQGREKLFF,TGTGCCAGCAGTTGGCAGGGGAGAGAAAAACTGTTTTTT
TRBD2,NA,TRBV9,TRBJ2-3,CASSVAPSGITDTQYF,TGTGCCAGCAGCGTAGCCCCTAGCGGGATAACAGATACGCAGTATTTT
NA,NA,TRBV2,TRBJ2-2,CASSEGRANTGELFF,TGTGCCAGCAGTGAAGGGCGGGCGAACACCGGGGAGCTGTTTTTT
TRBD2,NA,TRBV28,TRBJ2-3,CASSSALAGVSDTQYF,TGTGCCAGCAGTTCCGCACTAGCGGGAGTGTCAGATACGCAGTATTTT
TRBD1,NA,TRBV4-1,TRBJ1-5,CASSQEGQGAVQPQHF,TGCGCCAGCAGCCAGGAGGGACAGGGGGCTGTTCAGCCCCAGCATTTT
TRBD1,NA,TRBV28,TRBJ2-3,CASGWATGGTDTQYF,TGTGCCAGCGGGTGGGCCACAGGGGGTACAGATACGCAGTATTTT
NA,NA,TRBV12-3/TRBV12-4,TRBJ2-5,CASRGSQETQYF,TGTGCCAGCAGGGGCAGCCAAGAGACCCAGTACTTC
TRBD1,few,TRBV2,TRBJ2-6,CASSSGGGSGANVLTF,TGTGCCAGCAGTTCAGGGGGTGGATCTGGGGCCAACGTCCTGACTTTC
NA,NA,TRBV30,TRBJ2-3,CAWRSRTSSTDTQYF,TGTGCCTGGAGATCTCGTACTTCTAGCACAGATACGCAGTATTTT
TRBD2,NA,TRBV24-1,TRBJ2-7,CATSDLNFTSVHYEQYF,TGTGCCACCAGTGATTTAAATTTCACTAGCGTCCACTACGAGCAGTACTTC